These T cell receptor beta chains were read from a single sample in a study of OX40 agonist ivuxolimab in advanced cancers. Using immunoSEQ multiplex PCR, the repertoire was profiled, and TCRdb retains in-frame clones only, with some absent. The sample lists roughly 75,000 clones; around nine tenths were seen once. The source material was CD4+ or CD8+ T cells sorted from blood, sampled in a trial of the OX40 agonist ivuxolimab. The receptors here all came from an adult with an advanced solid tumor such as melanoma, head and neck, liver or kidney cancer. Each CDR3 is given with its conserved first and last residue. D genes are given only for firm matches. Clone size is not always given. Where it is, it says once, few, many or a class for expanded clones.

clone_size d_call j_call v_call cdr3_nt cdr3_aa
NA NA TRBJ2-7 TRBV30 TGTGCCTGGGGGGCGGGTTCGTACGAGCAGTACTTC CAWGAGSYEQYF
NA NA TRBJ2-2 TRBV9 TGTGCCAGCAACAACGTGCCAACAGGGTACACCGGGGAGCTGTTTTTT CASNNVPTGYTGELFF
NA TRBD2 TRBJ2-1 TRBV18 TGTGCCAGCTCACCTTCTAGCGGGAGGGCCGTAAGTGAGCAGTTCTTC CASSPSSGRAVSEQFF
NA TRBD2 TRBJ2-7 TRBV28 TGTGCCAGCAGTTCCCCTAGCGGAATCTACGAGCAGTACTTC CASSSPSGIYEQYF
NA TRBD1 TRBJ2-1 TRBV5-1 TGCGCCAGCAGCGTTGGACAGGGGAAGCTCTACAATGAGCAGTTCTTC CASSVGQGKLYNEQFF
NA TRBD2 TRBJ2-3 TRBV7-9 TGTGCCAGCAGCTTAGGTTCCCTAGCGGGGGGTACAGATACGCAGTATTTT CASSLGSLAGGTDTQYF
NA NA TRBJ1-1 TRBV5-1 TGCGCCAGCAGCTTGGACCAGAACACTGAAGCTTTCTTT CASSLDQNTEAFF
NA TRBD2 TRBJ2-3 TRBV5-1 TGCGCCAGCCGCCCAATAGGGACTAGCGGGAGTTGGGGTTCGGATACGCAGTATTTT CASRPIGTSGSWGSDTQYF
NA NA TRBJ2-7 TRBV5-1 TGCGCCAGCAGCCGATCCGGGCGCCACTACGAGCAGTACTTC CASSRSGRHYEQYF
few TRBD1 TRBJ2-2 TRBV7-2 TGTGCCAGCAGCCCCGGGACAGCGAACACCGGGGAGCTGTTTTTT CASSPGTANTGELFF
few NA TRBJ1-1 TRBV11-1 TGTGCCAGCAGCTTAGGACTGAACACTGAAGCTTTCTTT CASSLGLNTEAFF
NA NA TRBJ1-1 TRBV28 TGTGCCACCCTCCTAACCGGAAACACTGAAGCTTTCTTT CATLLTGNTEAFF
NA NA TRBJ1-2 TRBV25-1 TGTGCCAGCAGTGAATTGGGCGGAAACTATGGCTACACCTTC CASSELGGNYGYTF
NA TRBD1 TRBJ2-3 TRBV5-1 TGCGCCAGCAGCTTGGGTCCCGGGACAGGGGACACAGATACGCAGTATTTT CASSLGPGTGDTDTQYF
NA TRBD1 TRBJ2-3 TRBV18 TGTGCCAGCTCACCACAGGCCGGGACAGGGATGACAGATACGCAGTATTTT CASSPQAGTGMTDTQYF
NA TRBD1 TRBJ2-5 TRBV5-1 TGCGCCAGCAGCAAATTAGGGGGACAGCAAGAGACCCAGTACTTC CASSKLGGQQETQYF
NA NA TRBJ1-5 TRBV28 TGTGCCAGCAATTGGTCCAATCAGCCCCAGCATTTT CASNWSNQPQHF
NA NA TRBJ1-1 TRBV18 TGTGCCAGCTCCTATACCGAGAACACTGAAGCTTTCTTT CASSYTENTEAFF
NA NA TRBJ1-2 TRBV13 TGTGCCAGCAGCTTAAAGGGCTACAGGGAGAATCACTATGGCTACACCTTC CASSLKGYRENHYGYTF
few NA TRBJ2-2 TRBV29-1 TGCAGCGCCTCTAGCGCCGCGAACACCGGGGAGCTGTTTTTT CSASSAANTGELFF
NA TRBD1 TRBJ1-5 TRBV2 TGTGCCAGCTCCCGGGGGCAGGGGGGAGGTAGACGCCAGCCCCAGCATTTT CASSRGQGGGRRQPQHF
NA TRBD1 TRBJ2-1 TRBV28 TGTGCCAGCAGTCGACGACAGGGAGAGCAGTTCTTC CASSRRQGEQFF